Each of the 3 T cell receptor beta chains below was sequenced from the same sample in a study of CD8 T cells in Susac syndrome. A quantity of about 0.45 to 1 ug RNA underwent reverse transcription using random hexamers. Using its own MiXCR run on the immunoSEQ multiplex PCR reads, TCRdb lists one record per CDR3 protein. The table lists 330,000 or so distinct CDR3 sequences, approximately 85% of them singletons, with roughly 0.21% in the top ten. Sequencing used CD8+ T cells from PBMCs. The receptor source for this set is a human donor with multiple sclerosis.

The chain recombines TRBV7-9 with TRBJ2-7; weak D call: TRBD2 (5 bases). Germline loops: CDR1 SEHNR, CDR2 FQNEAQ (reference sequence). V was trimmed by 7 bases and J by 2 bases, leaving 21 bases between them. The CDR3 totals 16 residues. This chain's CDR3 is CASTSRLASSPYEQYF. In DNA, the CDR3 is TGTGCCAGCACCTCGCGGCTAGCTTCTTCTCCCTACGAGCAGTACTTC.

This chain connects TRBV5-1 to TRBJ2-4; perhaps TRBD2 as D (5 bases). V shed 1 base and J shed 1 base, with 12 bases lying between them. The germline CDR1 and CDR2 sequences are SGHRS and YFSETQ. The CDR3 has 16 residues. This CDR3 is CASSLKLVDAKNIQYF. In nucleotides, the CDR3 is TGCGCCAGCAGCTTGAAACTAGTCGATGCCAAAAACATTCAGTACTTC.

This clonotype was found a few times. This chain joins TRBV27 and TRBJ1-1; D is undetermined. This CDR3 comprises 14 residues. Looked up from germline, CDR1 is MNHEY and CDR2 is SMNVEV (reference sequence). The V end was cut by 3 bases, the J end by 1 base, with 9 bases between. The CDR3 spells CASSFRGPNTEAFF. CDR3 bases: TGTGCCAGCAGTTTCCGCGGACCGAACACTGAAGCTTTCTTT.